The 11 T cell receptor beta chains listed next were all sequenced from one sample in a study of identical twins. MiXCR, run by TCRdb on the 5' RACE reads, gives a single entry per CDR3 protein. The table has just under 650,000 distinct CDR3 sequences, around 7.5% seen once. The sample also formed part of further work on yellow fever vaccine responses in identical twins.

The sample was PBMCs. These receptors were obtained from a young woman in good health.

This clonotype appeared a few times. The chain couples TRBV5-1 to TRBJ2-2, with no clear D. The CDR3 runs to 15 residues. Trimming left V 0 bases short and J 5 bases short, with 11 bases between. CDR1 is SGHRS and CDR2 is YFSETQ in the germline V gene. CDR3 DNA sequence: TGCGCCAGCAGCTTGGCCGGTAGTGGGACCGGGGAGCTGTTTTTT. This codes for CASSLAGSGTGELFF.

A few counts support this clonotype. This chain uses TRBV15 with TRBJ2-7; no clear D. The CDR3 totals 13 residues. Germline assignment: CDR1 LNHNV and CDR2 YYDKDF (reference sequence). V was trimmed by 0 bases and J by 4 bases, leaving 7 bases between them. Written as DNA, the CDR3 is TGTGCCACCAGCAGAGATCGGCAGTACGAGCAGTACGTC. As protein: CATSRDRQYEQYV.

This clonotype came up a few times. The rearrangement joins TRBV5-6 to TRBJ2-1, with D maybe TRBD2 (5 bases). Trimming cost V 2 bases and J 6 bases, with 9 bases left between them. The CDR3 is made up of 13 amino acids. The germline gives CDR1 SGHDT, CDR2 YYEEEE. The CDR3 is CASSFPSINEQFF. The DNA of the CDR3 is TGTGCCAGCAGCTTCCCTAGCATCAATGAGCAGTTCTTC.

The rearrangement links TRBV6-2 or TRBV6-3 to TRBJ2-1, with 14 bases that match TRBD2. Germline loops: CDR1 MNHEY, CDR2 SVGEGT. The CDR3 runs to 15 residues. Trimming at V came to 6 bases and at J to 15 bases, leaving 13 bases not matched to a gene. The CDR3 protein is CASSRGTSGGLGLFF. The CDR3 DNA reads as TGTGCCAGCAGCCGTGGGACTAGCGGGGGCCTCGGGCTGTTCTTC.

This clonotype was recorded at least ten times. This chain uses TRBV5-1 with TRBJ1-3; 8 bases match TRBD1. The CDR3 is 15 residues long. V trimming: 4 bases; J trimming: 8 bases; junction bases outside the gene matches: 11. CDR1 and CDR2 from the germline V gene are SGHRS and YFSETQ. CDR3 protein: CASSPQGAAGDTIYF. CDR3 DNA sequence: TGCGCCAGCAGCCCCCAGGGGGCGGCGGGAGACACCATATATTTT. Using reference TRBV5-1 and TRBJ1-3 for the parts outside the CDR3, the full variable domain is KAGVTQTPRYLIKTRGQQVTLSCSPISGHRSVSWYQQTPGQGLQFLFEYFSETQRNKGNFPGRFSGRQFSNSRSEMNVSTLELGDSALYLCASSPQGAAGDTIYFGEGSWLTVV.

The chain employs TRBV9 and TRBJ2-6, with D perhaps TRBD2 (5 bases). The germline V and J ends were trimmed by 0 bases and 0 bases, with 16 bases remaining between them. Germline V gives CDR1 SGDLS, CDR2 YYNGEE. The CDR3 loop spans 19 amino acids. The CDR3 nucleotides are TGTGCCAGCAGCGTAGTTGTAGGACTTGGGAACTCTGGGGCCAACGTCCTGACTTTC. As protein: CASSVVVGLGNSGANVLTF.

For the CDR3, the DNA is TGCGCCAGCAGCCAAGTCCTTAGCGGGGGGGTCTACGAGCAGTACGTC. Its translation: CASSQVLSGGVYEQYV. V gene TRBV4-1 combines with J gene TRBJ2-7, with 11 positions matching TRBD2. There are 16 residues in the CDR3. V dropped 1 base and J dropped 3; count of bases not matched to a gene: 5. Germline values: CDR1 MGHRA, CDR2 YSYEKL.

This clonotype came up a few times. The gene calls are TRBV7-2 and TRBJ2-6; D is unclear. Trimming removed 6 bases at V and 0 bases at J, with 9 bases between. Germline-derived CDR1 and CDR2 are SGHTA and FQGNSA. The CDR3 extends over 15 amino acids. As DNA, the CDR3 is TGTGCCAGCAGAGCCTACCGCTCTGGGGCCAACGTCCTGACTTTC. Amino acids: CASRAYRSGANVLTF.

The rearrangement joins TRBV5-1 to TRBJ2-7; 8 bases agree with TRBD1. This CDR3 is built from 14 residues. The germline V gene has CDR1 SGHRS and CDR2 YFSETQ. V was pared by 3 bases and J by 5 bases, with 7 bases of the junction left unmatched. In DNA, the CDR3 is TGCGCCAGCAGCTCCGGACAGGGAGGTAACGAGCAGTACTTC. As protein: CASSSGQGGNEQYF.

Ten or more counts support this clonotype. This chain connects TRBV20-1 to TRBJ2-7, with D perhaps matching TRBD2 (5 bases). The germline gives CDR1 DFQATT, CDR2 SNEGSKA (reference sequence). The V gene lost 0 bases and the J gene lost 3 bases, with 9 bases spanning the gap. The CDR3 covers 13 residues. CDR3 in amino acids: CSARDGVYYEQYF. The DNA for the CDR3 is TGCAGTGCTAGAGACGGGGTATACTACGAGCAGTACTTC.

At least ten counts were recorded for this clonotype. V gene TRBV12-3 or TRBV12-4 combines with J gene TRBJ1-1; D is unclear. The length of the CDR3 is 13 residues. V was pared by 2 bases and J by 3 bases, with 7 bases between. CDR3 protein: CASSLLTYTEAFF. The DNA for the CDR3 is TGTGCCAGCAGTTTACTGACTTACACTGAAGCTTTCTTT.